A single sample is the source of the 21 T cell receptor beta chains below, sequenced in a study of T cell repertoires in cytomegalovirus infection. TCRdb re-analysed the reads in MiXCR, keeping a single row per CDR3 protein. The sample carries 450,000 to 600,000 distinct CDR3 sequences, roughly 12% recorded once. The specimen was PBMCs. The receptors were gathered from a human donor in good health (CMV status not recorded). Some clones in this sample may be carry-over from other donors' samples.

This clonotype was counted many times. The chain has TRBV11-2 and TRBJ2-7, with 8 positions matching TRBD2. Germline V gives CDR1 SGHAT, CDR2 FQNNGV. The J segment lost 2 bases and the V segment lost 7 bases, leaving 4 bases of the junction unmatched. This CDR3 is built from 13 residues. The chain's CDR3 is CASKRLATYEQYF. CDR3 bases: TGTGCCAGCAAAAGACTAGCGACCTACGAGCAGTACTTC.

Ten or more counts support this clonotype. The V and J genes are TRBV5-1 and TRBJ1-1; D ambiguous. This CDR3 has 14 residues. V lost 1 base and J 0 bases, leaving 7 bases between the germline ends. CDR1 and CDR2 from the germline V gene are SGHRS and YFSETQ. The CDR3 sequence is CASSLLLMNTEAFF. CDR3 nucleotides: TGCGCCAGCAGCTTGTTACTCATGAACACTGAAGCTTTCTTT.

In its sample, this clonotype was seen a few times. V and J are TRBV20-1 and TRBJ2-5, with 11 bases fitting TRBD1. The junction had 2 bases not matched to a gene; V was cut back by 1 base and J by 1 base. CDR1 is DFQATT, CDR2 SNEGSKA, per germline (reference sequence). The CDR3 has 15 amino acids. The CDR3 nucleotides read TGCAGTGCTAGAGGGGACAGGGGGTCCCAAGAGACCCAGTACTTC. It codes for CSARGDRGSQETQYF.

This clonotype showed up many times. This chain joins TRBV14 and TRBJ2-2, with TRBD1 matching 8 bases. Germline V CDR1 and CDR2: SGHDN, FVKESK. Trimming at V came to 3 bases and at J to 3 bases, leaving 12 bases not matched to a gene. This CDR3 is 18 amino acids long. The CDR3 loop is CASSHILGDRRYTGELFF. CDR3 nucleotide sequence: TGTGCCAGCAGCCATATATTGGGGGACAGGCGGTACACCGGGGAGCTGTTTTTT. The whole variable domain, remainder taken from reference TRBV14 and TRBJ2-2, is EAGVTQFPSHSVIEKGQTVTLRCDPISGHDNLYWYRRVMGKEIKFLLHFVKESKQDESGMPNNRFLAERTGGTYSTLKVQPAELEDSGVYFCASSHILGDRRYTGELFFGEGSRLTVL.

This clonotype was seen more than once but under ten times. The chain employs TRBV12-3 or TRBV12-4 and TRBJ1-1; TRBD1 matches 7 bases. The trim removed 2 bases at V and 5 bases at J, leaving 8 bases unmatched. This CDR3 is 15 amino acids long. CDR3 DNA: TGTGCCAGCAGTTTATCTGGGACAGAGAGGACTGAAGCTTTCTTT. As protein: CASSLSGTERTEAFF.

The table lists this clonotype with many counts. The gene calls are TRBV11-1 and TRBJ2-7; D is undetermined. The CDR3 is 13 residues long. Germline V lookup: CDR1 SGHAT, CDR2 FQDESV (reference sequence). The V and J ends lost 5 bases and 3 bases respectively, with 11 bases between them. Here the CDR3 DNA reads TGTGCCAGCAGCCGAACTCCGTACTACGAGCAGTACTTC. Its translation: CASSRTPYYEQYF.

The sample holds a few counts of this clonotype. The chain is built from TRBV19 and TRBJ2-4; D might be TRBD2 (6 bases). Germline values: CDR1 LNHDA, CDR2 SQIVND (reference sequence). The V and J ends lost 3 bases and 6 bases respectively, with 6 bases between them. The CDR3 is 12 amino acids. Written as DNA, the CDR3 is TGTGCCAGTAGTATCGGGGGAAACATTCAGTACTTC. Residues: CASSIGGNIQYF. The full variable domain, completed using reference TRBV19 and TRBJ2-4, is DGGITQSPKYLFRKEGQNVTLSCEQNLNHDAMYWYRQDPGQGLRLIYYSQIVNDFQKGDIAEGYSVSREKKESFPLTVTSAQKNPTAFYLCASSIGGNIQYFGAGTRLSVL.

This clonotype was recorded many times. J is TRBJ1-4 and V is TRBV7-9, with a possible D match to TRBD1 (5 bases). The CDR3 spans 14 residues. From germline, CDR1 is SEHNR and CDR2 FQNEAQ (reference sequence). Trimming took off 5 bases at V and 6 bases at J, with 13 bases between the two ends. The chain's CDR3 is CASSPPAGDEKLFF. CDR3 in DNA: TGTGCCAGCAGCCCCCCGGCGGGGGATGAAAAACTGTTTTTT.

This clonotype was detected a few times. The gene calls are TRBV18 and TRBJ2-7; D gene ambiguous. The CDR3 runs 14 residues. Trimming shortened V by 3 bases and J by 2 bases, and 11 bases separated the two germline ends. Germline lookup yields CDR1 KGHSH and CDR2 LQKENI. The CDR3 sequence is CASSPPDLTYEQYF. The CDR3 DNA reads as TGTGCCAGCTCACCCCCAGATCTAACCTACGAGCAGTACTTC.

Many counts were recorded for this clonotype. The genes are TRBV6-1 and TRBJ1-4, with TRBD1 identical over 7 bases. With 5 bases clipped from V and 4 bases from J, the junction kept 7 bases outside the gene matches. The CDR3 loop spans 15 amino acids. Germline V gene data show CDR1 as MNHNS and CDR2 as SASEGT. The CDR3 coding sequence is TGTGCCAGCAGTTTCGGACAGGCCTATAATGAAAAACTGTTTTTT. It codes for CASSFGQAYNEKLFF.

Many counts were recorded for this clonotype. The chain is built from TRBV29-1 and TRBJ1-1; tentatively, D is TRBD1 (6 bases). Trimming took off 1 base at V and 4 bases at J, with 10 bases between the two ends. Germline loops: CDR1 SQVTM, CDR2 ANQGSEA. CDR3 length equals 13 residues. The chain's CDR3 is CSVEGRGSTEAFF. Written as DNA, the CDR3 is TGCAGCGTTGAAGGCAGGGGTAGCACTGAAGCTTTCTTT. Full variable domain (missing parts from reference TRBV29-1 and TRBJ1-1): SAVISQKPSRDICQRGTSLTIQCQVDSQVTMMFWYRQQPGQSLTLIATANQGSEATYESGFVIDKFPISRPNLTFSTLTVSNMSPEDSSIYLCSVEGRGSTEAFFGQGTRLTVV.

This clonotype was seen a few times. V is TRBV3-1 and J is TRBJ2-1; D may correspond to TRBD1 or TRBD2 (7 bases each). Germline V gene lookup returns CDR1 LGHDT and CDR2 YNNKEL (reference sequence). V was shortened by 3 bases and J by 10 bases, with 22 bases between the two germline ends. The CDR3 is 16 residues long. The CDR3 here is CASSQGGGGRVSEQFF. The CDR3 nucleotides read TGTGCCAGCAGCCAGGGGGGAGGGGGCCGAGTCAGCGAGCAGTTCTTC.

This clonotype was recorded at least ten times. The chain joins TRBV27 to TRBJ2-3, with 10 bases identical to TRBD2. Germline CDR1 and CDR2: MNHEY and SMNVEV (reference sequence). The length of the CDR3 is 16 residues. V shed 4 bases and J 4 bases; nucleotides not matched to a gene: 8. This CDR3 reads CASSSPSGRGADTQYF. Written as DNA, the CDR3 is TGTGCCAGCAGTTCCCCTAGCGGGAGAGGGGCAGATACGCAGTATTTT.

This sequence joins TRBV19 and TRBJ2-1; 9 positions match TRBD2. Germline V gives CDR1 LNHDA, CDR2 SQIVND (reference sequence). Unmatched junction bases numbered 6, after V lost 3 bases and J lost 0 bases. The CDR3 has 17 residues. CDR3 nucleotides: TGTGCCAGTAGTATGGCAGTTAGCGGGAGCTCCTACAATGAGCAGTTCTTC. Translation gives CASSMAVSGSSYNEQFF.

This clonotype has at least ten counts. V is TRBV6-1 and J is TRBJ2-2, with D perhaps matching TRBD1 (5 bases). Trimming cost V 4 bases and J 8 bases, with 14 bases left between them. Germline CDR1 MNHNS, CDR2 SASEGT. The CDR3 totals 14 residues. Here the CDR3 reads CASSVPTDKGELFF. The CDR3 region has the DNA TGTGCCAGCAGTGTCCCGACGGACAAGGGGGAGCTGTTTTTT.

This clonotype was observed many times. V and J are TRBV12-3 or TRBV12-4 and TRBJ1-3; D remains unclear. This CDR3 spans 15 amino acids. The V and J ends lost 0 bases and 4 bases respectively, with 10 bases between them. For the CDR3, the DNA is TGTGCCAGCAGTTTAGCCGGGGTATGGGGAAACACCATATATTTT. Protein sequence: CASSLAGVWGNTIYF.

This clonotype came up many times. The V gene is TRBV7-2, the J gene TRBJ1-5; D is undetermined. In germline, CDR1 is SGHTA, CDR2 FQGNSA. V was clipped by 7 bases and J by 6 bases, with 16 bases between them. This CDR3 has 14 residues. DNA for the CDR3: TGTGCCAGCACCCCGGGCAGGACGGGTCAGCCCCAGCATTTT. Its translation is CASTPGRTGQPQHF.

As to this clonotype: A single base separates this from a much larger clone, so it may be a read error. The rearrangement uses TRBV28 and TRBJ2-1; tentatively, D is TRBD1 (6 bases). Germline values: CDR1 MDHEN, CDR2 SYDVKM. This CDR3 contains 17 residues. CDR3 DNA sequence: TGTGCCGGCAGCTCTATGGTACAGGGTTGGTCCTACAATGAGCAGTTCTTC. Protein sequence: CAGSSMVQGWSYNEQFF.

This clonotype was seen at least ten times. The V call is TRBV12-3 or TRBV12-4, the J call TRBJ2-2; D is perhaps TRBD1 (6 bases). Between the trimmed V and J ends, which lost 6 bases and 4 bases, there was a span of 15 bases. The CDR3 loop spans 15 amino acids. The CDR3 loop reads CASSPQGVSTGELFF. The CDR3 DNA reads TGTGCCAGCAGCCCACAGGGAGTCAGCACCGGGGAGCTGTTTTTT.

This clonotype was detected ten times or more. The CDR3 nucleotides read TGTGCCAGCAGTGAAGAGGCCAAGGGGCAGTTCTTC. Protein sequence: CASSEEAKGQFF. The chain has TRBV2 and TRBJ2-1; D not resolved. This CDR3 is built from 12 residues. V shed 1 base and J shed 12 bases, with 10 bases lying between them. Germline V gene sequence: CDR1 SNHLY, CDR2 FYNNEI.

This clonotype was seen many times. The chain links TRBV19 to TRBJ2-3, with D possibly being TRBD2 (6 bases). This CDR3 is built from 16 residues. CDR1 is LNHDA, CDR2 SQIVND, per germline (reference sequence). Trimming pared 3 bases from V and 2 bases from J, leaving 15 bases between. The CDR3 coding sequence is TGTGCCAGTAGTATCTTGCTAGCGACTAACACAGATACGCAGTATTTT. The encoded protein is CASSILLATNTDTQYF.